Each of the 18 T cell receptor beta chains below was sequenced from the same sample in a study of metastatic and nonmetastatic thyroid tumors. TCRdb re-analyzed the PCR reads using MiXCR. The table lists more than 20,000 clones, around 19% of them singletons. No patient received treatment before thyroid surgery. The sequenced material came from adjacent normal tissue. The receptors derive from a male donor with papillary thyroid cancer or a benign thyroid nodule (not recorded which). Some clones in this sample may be carry-over from other donors' samples.

The CDR3 sequence is CASSQALGQGASEQFF. In nucleotides, the CDR3 is TGTGCCAGCAGCCAAGCATTGGGACAGGGGGCTTCTGAGCAGTTCTTC. The chain links TRBV14 to TRBJ2-1; 12 bases are shared with TRBD1. The germline V gene has CDR1 SGHDN and CDR2 FVKESK. Trimming took 1 base from V and 9 from J; bases not matched to a gene: 7. This CDR3 spans 16 amino acids.

This clone was counted many times. This sequence joins TRBV7-2 and TRBJ2-1; D gene unclear. Germline V lookup: CDR1 SGHTA, CDR2 FQGNSA. Deletions cut 3 bases from V and 8 bases from J, with 5 bases between. The CDR3 length is 11 residues. DNA of the CDR3: TGTGCCAGCAGCTTCATTTATGAGCAGTTCTTC. Protein product: CASSFIYEQFF.

The rearrangement joins TRBV7-9 to TRBJ1-4; D call uncertain. The V and J ends lost 1 base and 8 bases respectively, with 11 bases between them. The germline CDR1 and CDR2 sequences are SEHNR and FQNEAQ (reference sequence). This CDR3 is built from 14 residues. The CDR3 loop is CASSLDRDIEKLFF. CDR3 nucleotides: TGTGCCAGCAGCTTAGACCGGGATATAGAAAAACTGTTTTTT. The variable domain in full, with the rest retrieved from reference TRBV7-9 and TRBJ1-4, is DTGVSQNPRHKITKRGQNVTFRCDPISEHNRLYWYRQTLGQGPEFLTYFQNEAQLEKSRLLSDRFSAERPKGSFSTLEIQRTEQGDSAMYLCASSLDRDIEKLFFGSGTQLSVL.

This clone was recorded only once. V and J are TRBV9 and TRBJ1-1; D is possibly TRBD1 (6 bases). Germline CDR1 reads SGDLS; CDR2 reads YYNGEE. The CDR3 covers 15 residues. V shed 1 base and J shed 6 bases, with 16 bases lying between them. For the CDR3, the DNA is TGTGCCAGCAGCGTATGGGGCAGGGGAGAGGCTGAAGCTTTCTTT. Translation: CASSVWGRGEAEAFF.

Judged by abundance, this clone is medium-sized (0.01 to 0.1%). V and J are TRBV6-1 and TRBJ1-1; D remains ambiguous. Germline loops: CDR1 MNHNS, CDR2 SASEGT. Trimming cost V 5 bases and J 0 bases, with 13 bases left between them. The CDR3 covers 15 residues. DNA for the CDR3: TGTGCCAGCAGTCGTGGTCCGGACGTGAACACTGAAGCTTTCTTT. Its translation: CASSRGPDVNTEAFF.

The chain links TRBV5-6 to TRBJ1-1; D not resolved. The CDR3 is made up of 13 amino acids. V was clipped by 4 bases and J by 5 bases, with 12 bases between them. Germline V gives CDR1 SGHDT, CDR2 YYEEEE. The CDR3, as DNA: TGTGCCAGCAGCACAGTCAGCCGTACTGAAGCTTTCTTT. Its translation is CASSTVSRTEAFF.

This rearrangement joins TRBV2 to TRBJ2-7, with 7 bases that match TRBD1. This CDR3 has 16 amino acids. Looked up from germline, CDR1 is SNHLY and CDR2 is FYNNEI. V was clipped by 9 bases and J by 5 bases; unmatched bases: 19. This CDR3 is CARSFRTDRALDEQYF. The CDR3 DNA follows: TGTGCCAGGAGTTTTCGGACCGACAGGGCCTTGGACGAGCAGTACTTC.

This clone has ten or more counts. The gene calls are TRBV10-3 and TRBJ2-5, with TRBD1 matching 8 bases. The CDR3 runs 15 residues. J lost 5 bases, V lost 0 bases, and 5 bases had no gene match. Per the germline V gene, CDR1 is ENHRY and CDR2 is SYGVKD. The CDR3 coding sequence is TGTGCCATCAGTGAGTCGCAGGGGGCAGGGGAGACCCAGTACTTC. As protein: CAISESQGAGETQYF.

This clone was seen just once. V and J are TRBV5-1 and TRBJ2-1; 10 positions agree with TRBD2. CDR3 size: 15 residues. With 7 bases clipped from V and 3 bases from J, the junction kept 7 bases outside the gene matches. Germline loops: CDR1 SGHRS, CDR2 YFSETQ. This CDR3 reads CASSLGLAVYNEQFF. In DNA, the CDR3 is TGCGCCAGCTCCTTAGGACTAGCGGTCTACAATGAGCAGTTCTTC. Complete variable domain (other parts from reference TRBV5-1 and TRBJ2-1): KAGVTQTPRYLIKTRGQQVTLSCSPISGHRSVSWYQQTPGQGLQFLFEYFSETQRNKGNFPGRFSGRQFSNSRSEMNVSTLELGDSALYLCASSLGLAVYNEQFFGPGTRLTVL.

This clone was picked up many times. The DNA for the CDR3 is TGTGCCAGCAGGGGGTGGGGAACTGAAGCTTTCTTT. This encodes CASRGWGTEAFF. This sequence joins TRBV7-2 and TRBJ1-1; D is ambiguous. This CDR3 spans 12 amino acids. From germline, CDR1 is SGHTA and CDR2 FQGNSA. Trimming shortened V by 6 bases and J by 5 bases, and 10 bases separated the two germline ends.

This clone is medium-sized (0.01 to 0.1%). The chain employs TRBV12-3 or TRBV12-4 and TRBJ2-6; D not resolved. The CDR3 is made up of 13 amino acids. V lost 5 bases to trimming and J lost 7 bases, with 9 bases between them. CDR3 in amino acids: CASSPMGANVLTF. The CDR3 DNA reads as TGTGCCAGCAGTCCGATGGGCGCCAACGTCCTGACTTTC.

This clone was found many times. The genes are TRBV7-8 and TRBJ1-4, with D possibly TRBD1 on 6 matching bases. Germline CDR1 SGHVS, CDR2 FQNEAQ. The V end was cut by 1 base, the J end by 10 bases, with 22 bases between. There are 17 residues in the CDR3. The CDR3 coding sequence is TGTGCCAGCAGCTTAGAGGGAGGGGGGTTATCGCTTGGAAAACTGTTTTTT. Translating gives CASSLEGGGLSLGKLFF.

The sample holds many counts of this clone. This sequence joins TRBV7-3 and TRBJ1-2; D call uncertain. Germline loops: CDR1 SGHTA, CDR2 FQGTGA. Trimming cost V 6 bases and J 2 bases, with 16 bases left between them. CDR3 size: 15 residues. The CDR3 here is CASSPSRDSNYGYTF. CDR3 DNA sequence: TGTGCCAGCAGTCCCTCCCGGGATTCGAACTATGGCTACACCTTC.

This clone was seen many times. The chain is built from TRBV7-8 and TRBJ2-3, with D maybe TRBD1 (5 bases). The length of the CDR3 is 15 residues. The ends were cut back, 2 bases at V and 5 bases at J, with 14 bases in the middle. In germline, CDR1 is SGHVS, CDR2 FQNEAQ. CDR3 bases: TGTGCCAGCAGCTTATCCAGGGTGTTAGGAGATACGCAGTATTTT. This encodes CASSLSRVLGDTQYF.

This clone was seen many times. This chain uses TRBV10-3 with TRBJ1-1; D unresolved. The CDR3 runs 14 residues. V gave up 0 bases and J gave up 3 bases, with 8 bases separating them. The germline V gene encodes CDR1 ENHRY and CDR2 SYGVKD. The DNA for the CDR3 is TGTGCCATCAGTGAGTCCGTGGAAGACACTGAAGCTTTCTTT. Translation: CAISESVEDTEAFF.

In its sample, this clone was seen many times. It may be a read error: a sequence one base away is much more abundant. The chain is built from TRBV20-1 and TRBJ1-5; 7 bases are shared with TRBD1. The CDR3 is made up of 14 amino acids. The germline V gene has CDR1 DFQATT and CDR2 SNEGSKA (reference sequence). V was pared by 4 bases and J by 5 bases, with 8 bases of the junction left unmatched. CDR3 coding DNA: TGCAGTGCTAAAACGCAGGGGGGGGATCAGCCCCAGCATTTT. Amino acids: CSAKTQGGDQPQHF.

This clone was observed at least ten times. The CDR3 DNA sequence: TGTGCCAGCAGACAGAGGGAAGAGACCCAGTACTTC. Its translation: CASRQREETQYF. The genes are TRBV12-3 or TRBV12-4 and TRBJ2-5; D possibly corresponds to TRBD2 (5 bases). CDR3 size: 12 residues. With 6 bases removed from V and 3 bases from J, the gap between germline ends came to 8 bases.

By sample share, this clone is medium-sized. The V call is TRBV24-1, the J call TRBJ2-7; TRBD1 matches at 9 bases. V lost 4 bases to trimming and J lost 2 bases; unmatched junction nucleotides: 5. Germline CDR1 KGHDR, CDR2 SFDVKD. The CDR3 extends over 15 amino acids. This CDR3 is CATSDRQGETYEQYV. In DNA form, the CDR3 reads TGTGCCACCAGTGACCGACAGGGGGAGACCTACGAGCAGTACGTC.